The 20 T cell receptor beta chains presented below share a single source sample, sequenced in a study of OX40 agonist ivuxolimab in advanced cancers. Generated by immunoSEQ multiplex PCR, the TCRdb table keeps only in-frame clones and is missing some. The sample comprises tens of thousands of clones, roughly 88% of which are singletons, and about 0.28% rests with the top ten. The material was CD4+ or CD8+ T cells sorted from blood, obtained in a trial of the OX40 agonist ivuxolimab. The receptors originated from an adult with an advanced solid tumor such as melanoma, head and neck, liver or kidney cancer.

CDR3 nucleotides: TGTGCCAGCAGCCCTACAGTCCTATCCTACAATGAGCAGTTCTTC. It translates to CASSPTVLSYNEQFF. The chain uses TRBV27 and TRBJ2-1; D is uncertain. Trimming cost V 6 bases and J 1 base, with 13 bases left between them. The CDR3 has 15 residues. Germline V gene lookup returns CDR1 MNHEY and CDR2 SMNVEV (reference sequence).

V usage is TRBV7-2 and J usage is TRBJ2-3; 9 bases fit TRBD2. CDR3 length: 18 amino acids. Germline V gene sequence: CDR1 SGHTA, CDR2 FQGNSA. J gave up 3 bases and V 1 base, and 11 bases lay outside the gene matches. The CDR3: CASSLDRARGGKTDTQYF. The CDR3 DNA follows: TGTGCCAGCAGCTTAGATCGTGCGCGGGGGGGCAAGACAGATACGCAGTATTTT. Combining the CDR3 with reference TRBV7-2 and TRBJ2-3 gives the whole variable domain GAGVSQSPSNKVTEKGKDVELRCDPISGHTALYWYRQSLGQGLEFLIYFQGNSAPDKSGLPSDRFSAERTGGSVSTLTIQRTQQEDSAVYLCASSLDRARGGKTDTQYFGPGTRLTVL.

The chain recombines TRBV7-3 with TRBJ2-7; D is perhaps TRBD2 (5 bases). V was shortened by 10 bases and J by 1 base, with 14 bases between the two germline ends. This CDR3 contains 13 residues. The germline V gene encodes CDR1 SGHTA and CDR2 FQGTGA. The CDR3 loop reads CAISQRFSYEQYF. The CDR3 bases are TGTGCCATCTCTCAGCGGTTTTCCTACGAGCAGTACTTC.

This clone has more than one count but fewer than ten. This chain joins TRBV19 and TRBJ1-2; D gene unclear. In germline, CDR1 is LNHDA, CDR2 SQIVND (reference sequence). Trimming shortened V by 3 bases and J by 3 bases, and 8 bases separated the two germline ends. This CDR3 comprises 13 residues. For the CDR3, the DNA is TGTGCCAGTAGTATCGATCCCCACTATGGCTACACCTTC. Translated: CASSIDPHYGYTF.

This chain joins TRBV7-2 and TRBJ2-3; a possible D gene is TRBD2 (5 bases). This CDR3 is 15 amino acids long. Germline values: CDR1 SGHTA, CDR2 FQGNSA. The ends were cut back, 2 bases at V and 3 bases at J, with 12 bases in the middle. This CDR3 is CASSLPPGGTDTQYF. As DNA, the CDR3 is TGTGCCAGCAGCTTACCCCCCGGCGGGACAGATACGCAGTATTTT.

The genes are TRBV30 and TRBJ1-5; D not certain. The V end lost 4 bases, the J end lost 5 bases, and 12 bases lay between the germline ends. Germline CDR1 is GTSNPN and CDR2 is SVGIG (reference sequence). This CDR3 region has 13 residues. Here the CDR3 reads CAWNSASYQPQHF. The CDR3 coding sequence is TGTGCCTGGAATTCGGCCTCTTATCAGCCCCAGCATTTT.

This chain connects TRBV19 to TRBJ2-3, with D possibly TRBD2 on 6 matching bases. With 1 base removed from V and 6 bases from J, the gap between germline ends came to 11 bases. This CDR3 has 14 amino acids. Germline CDR1 LNHDA, CDR2 SQIVND (reference sequence). CDR3 sequence (DNA): TGTGCCAGTAGTATAGGACTAGGCTTGGATACGCAGTATTTT. Amino acid sequence: CASSIGLGLDTQYF.

The chain combines TRBV11-2 with TRBJ1-2; 8 bases fit TRBD1. Germline CDR1 and CDR2: SGHAT and FQNNGV. This CDR3 contains 13 residues. V shed 5 bases, J shed 8 bases, and the junction held 7 bases outside the gene matches. CDR3 sequence (DNA): TGTGCCAGCAGCGGAACAGGGGGGAAAGGCTACACCTTC. Its protein is CASSGTGGKGYTF.

In regard to this clone: An end of the junction differs from the germline gene, which may be a read error. This chain connects TRBV4-2 to TRBJ1-5; D is unresolved. Germline V gene data show CDR1 as LGHNA and CDR2 as YNFKEQ. This CDR3 spans 11 amino acids. CDR3 sequence: CPSSLPELQHF. The CDR3 DNA follows: TGTCCCAGCAGCCTCCCGGAGCTCCAGCATTTT.

On this clone itself: Since no conserved phenylalanine or tryptophan closes the CDR3, a read error is the likely cause. It is unclear where the CDR3 begins or ends on the DNA, so no DNA is shown, and the CDR3 is as TCRdb lists it. The chain carries TRBV27 and TRBJ1-2. The CDR3 is 10 residues long, counting both termini. CDR1 is MNHEY, CDR2 SMNVEV, per germline (reference sequence). CDR3 loop: CASSLRGPRL.

V usage is TRBV7-2 and J usage is TRBJ2-5, with 13 positions matching TRBD2. The CDR3 length is 16 residues. The germline V gene encodes CDR1 SGHTA and CDR2 FQGNSA. Trimming cost V 5 bases and J 1 base; bases outside gene matches: 4. The CDR3 DNA is TGTGCCAGCAGCCGGACTAGCGGGGGCCTCCAAGAGACCCAGTACTTC. It encodes CASSRTSGGLQETQYF.

V is TRBV5-1 and J is TRBJ2-2; tentatively, D is TRBD1 (5 bases). Germline values: CDR1 SGHRS, CDR2 YFSETQ. This CDR3 is built from 14 residues. V shed 0 bases and J shed 4 bases, with 7 bases lying between them. This CDR3 reads CASSLGQSTGELFF. The CDR3 DNA sequence: TGCGCCAGCAGCTTGGGACAGTCCACCGGGGAGCTGTTTTTT.

This chain connects TRBV9 to TRBJ2-7; 13 nucleotides match TRBD2. This CDR3 has 15 residues. The germline V gene has CDR1 SGDLS and CDR2 YYNGEE. V was clipped by 4 bases and J by 5 bases; unmatched bases: 6. The CDR3 protein is CASSPRLAGGHEQYF. The CDR3, as DNA: TGTGCCAGCAGCCCAAGACTAGCGGGGGGCCACGAGCAGTACTTC.

The rearrangement uses TRBV12-5 and TRBJ2-3; D ambiguous. Germline V gives CDR1 LGHNT, CDR2 FRNRAP. This CDR3 region has 14 residues. V was shortened by 7 bases and J by 2 bases, with 13 bases between the two germline ends. In nucleotides, the CDR3 is TGTGCTAGTGTTCCTCAGAAGTCCACAGATACGCAGTATTTT. This gives the protein CASVPQKSTDTQYF.

V gene TRBV7-9 combines with J gene TRBJ1-2; 7 nucleotides agree with TRBD1. Germline V gives CDR1 SEHNR, CDR2 FQNEAQ (reference sequence). V gave up 5 bases and J gave up 13 bases; unmatched junction bases: 10. This CDR3 is built from 12 residues. The CDR3 bases are TGTGCCAGCAGCACACAGACAGGGAGGCTCACCTTC. This translates into CASSTQTGRLTF.

This chain links TRBV18 with TRBJ2-2, with 11 bases that match TRBD2. CDR1 and CDR2 (germline): KGHSH, LQKENI. Trimming cost V 2 bases and J 5 bases; bases outside gene matches: 7. The CDR3 length is 17 residues. CDR3 sequence reads: CASSPSSLAGVTGELFF. The CDR3 DNA follows: TGTGCCAGCTCACCATCCTCACTAGCGGGGGTTACCGGGGAGCTGTTTTTT.

A single count supports this clone. The rearrangement uses TRBV6-4 and TRBJ1-6; D might be TRBD1 (6 bases). Germline CDR1 reads MRHNA; CDR2 reads SNTAGT. The CDR3 is 15 residues long. V shed 6 bases and J shed 0 bases, with 9 bases lying between them. CDR3 DNA: TGTGCCAGCAGCGTGGACAGCTCCTATAATTCACCCCTCCACTTT. Translating it yields CASSVDSSYNSPLHF.

Points on this clone: This sample also contains other DNA sequences that code for the same CDR3. This sequence joins TRBV29-1 and TRBJ1-1; 11 bases match TRBD1. This CDR3 comprises 14 residues. Germline lookup yields CDR1 SQVTM and CDR2 ANQGSEA. V trimming: 6 bases; J trimming: 5 bases; junction bases outside the gene matches: 8. CDR3 loop: CSVGGDRGGTEAFF. CDR3 in DNA: TGCAGCGTAGGGGGGGACAGGGGGGGTACTGAAGCTTTCTTT.

This chain connects TRBV5-1 to TRBJ2-1; either TRBD1 or TRBD2 may supply D (5 bases each). The germline CDR1 and CDR2 sequences are SGHRS and YFSETQ. The CDR3 is 13 residues long. Trimming removed 7 bases at V and 5 bases at J, with 13 bases between. CDR3 DNA: TGCGCCAGCGGGACGGACGTTCACAATGAGCAGTTCTTC. Amino acid sequence: CASGTDVHNEQFF.

This chain joins TRBV5-1 and TRBJ1-3; D gene unclear. Trimming pared 0 bases from V and 8 bases from J, leaving 12 bases between. Per germline, CDR1 SGHRS and CDR2 YFSETQ. The CDR3 length is 14 residues. The CDR3 nucleotides are TGCGCCAGCAGCTTGGGTTCAGAAATCGACACCATATATTTT. It is translated as CASSLGSEIDTIYF. Full variable domain (remainder filled in from reference TRBV5-1 and TRBJ1-3): KAGVTQTPRYLIKTRGQQVTLSCSPISGHRSVSWYQQTPGQGLQFLFEYFSETQRNKGNFPGRFSGRQFSNSRSEMNVSTLELGDSALYLCASSLGSEIDTIYFGEGSWLTVV.